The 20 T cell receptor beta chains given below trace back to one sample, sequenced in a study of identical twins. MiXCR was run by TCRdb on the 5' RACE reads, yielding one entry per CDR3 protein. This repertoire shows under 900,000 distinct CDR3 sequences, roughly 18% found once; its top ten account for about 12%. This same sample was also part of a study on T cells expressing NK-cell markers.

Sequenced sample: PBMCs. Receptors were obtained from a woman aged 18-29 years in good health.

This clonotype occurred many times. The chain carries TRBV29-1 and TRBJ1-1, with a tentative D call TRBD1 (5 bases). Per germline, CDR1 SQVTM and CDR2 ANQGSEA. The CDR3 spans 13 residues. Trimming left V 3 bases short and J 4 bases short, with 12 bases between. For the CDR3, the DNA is TGCAGCGTTGACGGGGCCGTTGGCACTGAAGCTTTCTTT. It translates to CSVDGAVGTEAFF.

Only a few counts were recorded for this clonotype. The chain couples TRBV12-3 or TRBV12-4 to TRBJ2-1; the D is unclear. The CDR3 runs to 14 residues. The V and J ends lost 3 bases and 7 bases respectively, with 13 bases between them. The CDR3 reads CASSFVRAMNEQFF. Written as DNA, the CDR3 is TGTGCCAGCAGTTTTGTGCGAGCGATGAATGAGCAGTTCTTC.

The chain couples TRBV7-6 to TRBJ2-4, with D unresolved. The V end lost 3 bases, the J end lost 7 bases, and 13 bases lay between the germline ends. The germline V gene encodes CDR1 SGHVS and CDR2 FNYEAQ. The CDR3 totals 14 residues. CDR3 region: CASSFSSGYNIQYF. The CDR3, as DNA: TGTGCCAGCAGCTTTTCTTCCGGGTATAACATTCAGTACTTC. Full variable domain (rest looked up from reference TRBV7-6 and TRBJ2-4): GAGVSQSPRYKVTKRGQDVALRCDPISGHVSLYWYRQALGQGPEFLTYFNYEAQQDKSGLPNDRFSAERPEGSISTLTIQRTEQRDSAMYRCASSFSSGYNIQYFGAGTRLSVL.

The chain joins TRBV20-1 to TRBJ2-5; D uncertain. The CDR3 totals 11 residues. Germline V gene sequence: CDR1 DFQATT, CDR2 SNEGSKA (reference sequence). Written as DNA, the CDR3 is TGCCAAGCCCGGGCCGGGGAGACCCAGTACTTC. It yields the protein CQARAGETQYF.

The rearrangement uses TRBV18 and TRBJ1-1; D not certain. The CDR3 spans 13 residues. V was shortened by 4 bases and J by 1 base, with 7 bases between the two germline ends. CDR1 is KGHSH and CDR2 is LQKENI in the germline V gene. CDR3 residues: CASSHAANTEAFF. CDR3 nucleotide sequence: TGTGCCAGCTCACACGCTGCGAACACTGAAGCTTTCTTT.

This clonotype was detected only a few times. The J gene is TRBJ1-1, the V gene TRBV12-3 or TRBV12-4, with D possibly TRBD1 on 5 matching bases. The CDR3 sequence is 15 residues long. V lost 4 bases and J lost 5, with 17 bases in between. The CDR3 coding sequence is TGTGCCAGCAGTTGGGTTTGGGGCGGGGAAACTGAAGCTTTCTTT. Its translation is CASSWVWGGETEAFF.

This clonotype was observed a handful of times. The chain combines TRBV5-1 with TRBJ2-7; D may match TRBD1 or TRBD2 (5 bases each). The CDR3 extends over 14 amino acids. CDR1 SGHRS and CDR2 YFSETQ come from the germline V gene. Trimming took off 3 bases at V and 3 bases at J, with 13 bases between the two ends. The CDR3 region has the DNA TGCGCCAGCAGCTCCTCTTGGGGGAACTACGAGCAGTACTTC. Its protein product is CASSSSWGNYEQYF. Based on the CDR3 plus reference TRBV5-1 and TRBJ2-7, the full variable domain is KAGVTQTPRYLIKTRGQQVTLSCSPISGHRSVSWYQQTPGQGLQFLFEYFSETQRNKGNFPGRFSGRQFSNSRSEMNVSTLELGDSALYLCASSSSWGNYEQYFGPGTRLTVT.

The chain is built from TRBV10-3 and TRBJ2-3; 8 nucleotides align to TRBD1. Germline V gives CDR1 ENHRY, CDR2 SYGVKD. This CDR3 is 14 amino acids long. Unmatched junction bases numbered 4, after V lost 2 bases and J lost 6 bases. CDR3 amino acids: CAISESRTGDTQYF. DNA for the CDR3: TGTGCCATCAGTGAGAGCAGGACAGGGGATACGCAGTATTTT.

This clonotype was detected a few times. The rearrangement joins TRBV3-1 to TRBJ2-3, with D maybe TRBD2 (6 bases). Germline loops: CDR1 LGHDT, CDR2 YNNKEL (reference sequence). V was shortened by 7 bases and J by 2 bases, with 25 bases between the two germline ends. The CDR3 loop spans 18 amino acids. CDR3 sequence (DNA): TGTGCCAGCAACCTTGTTCTAGCTACGCGGGATGTCACAGATACGCAGTATTTT. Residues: CASNLVLATRDVTDTQYF.

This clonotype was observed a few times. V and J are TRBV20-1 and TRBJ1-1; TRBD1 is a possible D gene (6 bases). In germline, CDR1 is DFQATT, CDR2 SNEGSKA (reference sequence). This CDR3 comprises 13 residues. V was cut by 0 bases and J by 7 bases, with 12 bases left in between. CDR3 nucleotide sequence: TGCAGTGCTAGAGATTTCCAGGGGATTGAAGCTTTCTTT. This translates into CSARDFQGIEAFF.

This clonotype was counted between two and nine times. This CDR3 is CASNRRRDTGELFF. The CDR3 nucleotides are TGTGCCAGCAATCGGCGCCGGGACACCGGGGAGCTGTTTTTT. The J gene is TRBJ2-2, the V gene TRBV12-3 or TRBV12-4; D gene unclear. This CDR3 comprises 14 residues. V shed 7 bases and J shed 3 bases, with 12 bases lying between them.

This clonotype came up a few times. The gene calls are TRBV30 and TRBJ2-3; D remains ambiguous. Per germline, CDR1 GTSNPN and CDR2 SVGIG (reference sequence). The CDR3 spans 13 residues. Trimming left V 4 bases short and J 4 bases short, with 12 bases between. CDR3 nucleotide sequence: TGTGCCTGGACAAAAAAAGCTGCAGATACGCAGTATTTT. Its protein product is CAWTKKAADTQYF.

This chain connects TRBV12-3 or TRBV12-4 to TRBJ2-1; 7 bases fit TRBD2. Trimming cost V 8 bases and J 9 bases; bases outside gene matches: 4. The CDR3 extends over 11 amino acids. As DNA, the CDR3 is TGTGCCAGCGGGGGGGTCGGTGAGCAGTTCTTC. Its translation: CASGGVGEQFF.

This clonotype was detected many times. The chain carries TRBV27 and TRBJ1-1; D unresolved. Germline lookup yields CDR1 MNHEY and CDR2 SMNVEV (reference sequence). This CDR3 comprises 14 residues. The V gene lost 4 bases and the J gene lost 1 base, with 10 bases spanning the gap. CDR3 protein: CASSSSGPNTEAFF. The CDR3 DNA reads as TGTGCCAGCAGTTCAAGTGGGCCGAACACTGAAGCTTTCTTT.

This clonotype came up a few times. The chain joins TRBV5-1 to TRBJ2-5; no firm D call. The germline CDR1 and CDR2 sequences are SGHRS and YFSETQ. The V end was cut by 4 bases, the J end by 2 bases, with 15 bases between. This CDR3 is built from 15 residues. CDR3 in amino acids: CASSPVASRQETQYF. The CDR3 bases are TGCGCCAGCAGCCCGGTGGCTTCCCGTCAAGAGACCCAGTACTTC. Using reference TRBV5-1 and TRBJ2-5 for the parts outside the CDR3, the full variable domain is KAGVTQTPRYLIKTRGQQVTLSCSPISGHRSVSWYQQTPGQGLQFLFEYFSETQRNKGNFPGRFSGRQFSNSRSEMNVSTLELGDSALYLCASSPVASRQETQYFGPGTRLLVL.

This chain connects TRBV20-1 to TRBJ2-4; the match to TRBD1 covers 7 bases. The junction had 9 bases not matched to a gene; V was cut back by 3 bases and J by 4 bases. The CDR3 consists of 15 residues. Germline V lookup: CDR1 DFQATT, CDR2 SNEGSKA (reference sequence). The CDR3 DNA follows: TGCAGTGCTAGCGCCGTAGGGGGCACGAAAAACATTCAGTACTTC. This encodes CSASAVGGTKNIQYF.

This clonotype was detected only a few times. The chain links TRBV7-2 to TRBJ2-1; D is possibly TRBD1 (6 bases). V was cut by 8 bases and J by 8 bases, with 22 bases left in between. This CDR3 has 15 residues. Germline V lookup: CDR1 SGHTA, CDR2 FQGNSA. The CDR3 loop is CASGNRVGGADEQFF. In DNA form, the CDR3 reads TGTGCCAGCGGGAACAGGGTCGGTGGTGCGGATGAGCAGTTCTTC. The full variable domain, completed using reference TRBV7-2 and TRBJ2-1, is GAGVSQSPSNKVTEKGKDVELRCDPISGHTALYWYRQSLGQGLEFLIYFQGNSAPDKSGLPSDRFSAERTGGSVSTLTIQRTQQEDSAVYLCASGNRVGGADEQFFGPGTRLTVL.

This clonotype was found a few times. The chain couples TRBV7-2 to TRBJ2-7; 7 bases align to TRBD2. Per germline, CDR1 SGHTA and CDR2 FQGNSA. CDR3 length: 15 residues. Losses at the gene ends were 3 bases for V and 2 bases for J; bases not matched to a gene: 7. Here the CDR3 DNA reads TGTGCCAGCAGCTTGACTAGCTTATCCACCTACGAGCAGTACTTC. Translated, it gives CASSLTSLSTYEQYF.

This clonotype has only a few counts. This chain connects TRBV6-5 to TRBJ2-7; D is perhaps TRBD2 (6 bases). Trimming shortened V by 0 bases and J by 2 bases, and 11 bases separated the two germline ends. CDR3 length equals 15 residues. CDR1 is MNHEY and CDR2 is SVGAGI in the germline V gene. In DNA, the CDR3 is TGTGCCAGCAGTTACTCTTCGGGAGTTACCTACGAGCAGTACTTC. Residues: CASSYSSGVTYEQYF.

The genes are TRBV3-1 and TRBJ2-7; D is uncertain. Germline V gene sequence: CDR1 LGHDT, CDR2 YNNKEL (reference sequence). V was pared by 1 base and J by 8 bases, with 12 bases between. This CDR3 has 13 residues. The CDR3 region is CASSQGSVGKQYF. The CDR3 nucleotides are TGTGCCAGCAGCCAAGGTTCTGTAGGAAAGCAGTACTTC.